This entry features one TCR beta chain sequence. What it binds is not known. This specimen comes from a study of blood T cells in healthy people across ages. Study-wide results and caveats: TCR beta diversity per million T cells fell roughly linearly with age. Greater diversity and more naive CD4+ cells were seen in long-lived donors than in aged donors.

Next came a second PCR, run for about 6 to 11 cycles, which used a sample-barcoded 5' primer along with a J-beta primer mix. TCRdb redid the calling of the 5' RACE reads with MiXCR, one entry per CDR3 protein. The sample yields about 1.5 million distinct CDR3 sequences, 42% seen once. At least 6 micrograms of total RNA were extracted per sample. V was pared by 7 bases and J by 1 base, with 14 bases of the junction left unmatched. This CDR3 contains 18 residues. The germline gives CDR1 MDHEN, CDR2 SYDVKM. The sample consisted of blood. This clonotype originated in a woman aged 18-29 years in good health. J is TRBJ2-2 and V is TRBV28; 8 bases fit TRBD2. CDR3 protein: CASTPSFGTRRNTGELFF. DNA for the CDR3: TGTGCCAGCACCCCTTCATTTGGGACTAGGAGGAACACCGGGGAGCTGTTTTTT.